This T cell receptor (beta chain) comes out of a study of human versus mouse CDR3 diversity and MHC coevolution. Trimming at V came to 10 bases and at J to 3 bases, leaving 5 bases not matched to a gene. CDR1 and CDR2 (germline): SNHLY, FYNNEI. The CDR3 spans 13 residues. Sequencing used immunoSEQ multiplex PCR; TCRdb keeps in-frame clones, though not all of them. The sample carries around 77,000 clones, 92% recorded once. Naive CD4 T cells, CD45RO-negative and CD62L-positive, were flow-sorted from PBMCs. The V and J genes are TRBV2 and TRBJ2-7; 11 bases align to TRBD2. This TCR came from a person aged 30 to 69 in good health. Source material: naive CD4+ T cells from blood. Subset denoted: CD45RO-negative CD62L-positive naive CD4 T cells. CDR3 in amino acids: CANMGLADYEQYF. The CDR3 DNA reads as TGTGCCAATATGGGACTAGCGGACTACGAGCAGTACTTC.